This T cell receptor (beta chain) was sequenced in a study of blood T cell repertoires in COVID-19. Study summary: Specimens from acute and convalescent COVID-19 originated in the United States, Italy and Spain. T cells, B-cell-depleted T cells, or PBMCs provided the cDNA or gDNA that served as material.

V was clipped by 4 bases and J by 1 base, with 25 bases between them. This CDR3 spans 19 amino acids. CDR1 LGHNT and CDR2 FRNRAP come from the germline V gene. Original analysis: Amplification from reference gene primers served as the basis for estimated nucleated cell counts. The table came from immunoSEQ multiplex PCR; TCRdb's copy has only in-frame clones and leaves some out. V and J calls and clone size follow that table, whereas D and trimming were derived from the DNA. The table has about 240,000 clones, around 90% seen once. In this sample, this clone turned up once. Sequenced material: peripheral blood. V is TRBV12-5 and J is TRBJ2-5; a weak D match, TRBD1 (6 bases). This clonotype was sampled from a man aged 60 to 75 who had recovered from COVID-19. CDR3 in amino acids: CASGSLGAYRDNGQETQYF. The CDR3 DNA sequence: TGTGCTAGTGGTTCCTTGGGTGCGTACCGGGACAATGGCCAAGAGACCCAGTACTTC.